This T cell receptor beta chain was retrieved from a study of cytomegalovirus exposure and HLA in healthy donors. Study findings and constraints: Follow-up analysis later connected one missense variant in DCLRE1C with trimming of TCR beta V- and J-genes.

Germline assignment: CDR1 SGHRS and CDR2 YFSETQ. This CDR3 has 16 residues. Trimming removed 0 bases at V and 8 bases at J, with 17 bases between. Vbeta (60) and Jbeta (13) primers were used in the PCR. Only in-frame clones appear in the TCRdb table, and some are missing; sequencing was by immunoSEQ multiplex PCR. The data hold 240,000 or so clones, with around 80% observed a single time. This clone came up once. What it recognizes is unknown. The V and J genes are TRBV5-1 and TRBJ2-2, with D perhaps TRBD1 (6 bases). This TCR came from a woman aged 55-69 years in good health and CMV-seropositive. The sample was PBMCs. The CDR3 here is CASSLAGEHPGGELFF. In DNA form, the CDR3 reads TGCGCCAGCAGCTTGGCAGGGGAGCATCCTGGAGGGGAGCTGTTTTTT. The variable domain in full, completed from reference TRBV5-1 and TRBJ2-2, reads KAGVTQTPRYLIKTRGQQVTLSCSPISGHRSVSWYQQTPGQGLQFLFEYFSETQRNKGNFPGRFSGRQFSNSRSEMNVSTLELGDSALYLCASSLAGEHPGGELFFGEGSRLTVL.